This TCR beta chain was recorded in a study of CD8+ T cells in alopecia areata. As regards this clone: Its antigen is still unknown.

In each case, RNA was isolated and then reverse transcribed into cDNA as the sequencing template. The data were produced by immunoSEQ multiplex PCR, yet TCRdb's version contains in-frame clones alone and is incomplete. The sample lists 10,000 to 15,000 clones; around 67% were seen once. CDR3 length: 14 amino acids. CDR1 SGDLS and CDR2 YYNGEE come from the germline V gene. V was trimmed by 4 bases and J by 5 bases, leaving 14 bases between them. Treatment meaning: oral pan-JAK inhibitor, 5-10 mg twice daily. Those with alopecia areata gave lesional scalp punch biopsies and peripheral blood. Study observations and caveats: Amid tofacitinib therapy, many expanded lesional clones stayed present in scalp and blood. Scalp sequencing captures resident alphabeta T cells of normal skin too.

The chain joins TRBV9 to TRBJ2-3; perhaps TRBD2 as D (5 bases). This clonotype was obtained from a human donor with alopecia areata. Sequencing was performed on skin, taken at week 4, from a patient treated with tofacitinib. Here the CDR3 reads CASSRVGLVDTQYF. The CDR3 coding sequence is TGTGCCAGCAGCAGAGTTGGACTTGTAGATACGCAGTATTTT.